A selection of T cell receptor beta chains follows, all from one sample in a study of blood T cell repertoires in COVID-19. This table comes from immunoSEQ multiplex PCR, and its TCRdb copy is limited to in-frame clones, with some not included. This sample carries fewer than 90,000 clones, 90% to 95% of them seen once, and the ten largest clones take around 4.7%. The material sequenced was peripheral blood. The receptors derive from a human donor with active COVID-19. The donor label of this sample is uncertain. The CDR3 runs from the conserved cysteine through the conserved F or W.

V gene: TRBV2
CDR3 protein: CASSVQGSGYTF

V gene: TRBV29-1
CDR3 protein: CSGAGGRTDTQYF

V gene: TRBV2
CDR3 protein: CASSDLLANTGELFF

V gene: TRBV6-5
CDR3 protein: CATWAGQGNSPLHF

V gene: TRBV12-3/TRBV12-4
CDR3 protein: CASSQQGNTEAFF

V gene: TRBV5-4
CDR3 protein: CASSLTGMPNGSPLHF

V gene: TRBV11-2
CDR3 protein: CASSLGNSGGETQYF

V gene: TRBV5-1
CDR3 protein: CASSPVGADTQYF

V gene: TRBV2
CDR3 protein: CASGRGLGNTEAFF

V gene: TRBV7-9
CDR3 protein: CASSLYQGMNTEAFF

V gene: TRBV5-4
CDR3 protein: CASRPGLAGTQETQYF

V gene: TRBV14
CDR3 protein: CASSLDISREETQYF

V gene: TRBV11-3
CDR3 protein: CASSLDFIFPDNEQFF

V gene: TRBV5-4
CDR3 protein: CASSQGQFRYEQYF

V gene: TRBV6-1
CDR3 protein: CASSEVQGAQNSPLHF

V gene: TRBV25-1
CDR3 protein: CASSDGGRYEQYF

V gene: TRBV7-9
CDR3 protein: CASSASPTSGKSYNEQFF

V gene: TRBV7-9
CDR3 protein: CASSLPTGGTDTQYF

V gene: TRBV18
CDR3 protein: CASSPPPGAREQYF

V gene: TRBV28
CDR3 protein: CASRRGQNYGYTF

V gene: TRBV6-5
CDR3 protein: CASSRDTTGNTIYF

V gene: TRBV29-1
CDR3 protein: CSTGEGNTIYF

V gene: TRBV28
CDR3 protein: CASSDRVVQPQHF

V gene: TRBV6-5
CDR3 protein: CASSLTSGSSYEQYF

V gene: TRBV5-6
CDR3 protein: CASSAGRYNEQFF

V gene: TRBV23-1
CDR3 protein: CASLHRGFGYEQYF

V gene: TRBV29-1
CDR3 protein: CSVKGAGTGVDTGELFF

V gene: TRBV11-2
CDR3 protein: CASSHPGGVFEQYF

V gene: TRBV7-2
CDR3 protein: CASSPRGMGAQANYGYTF

V gene: TRBV3-1/TRBV3-2
CDR3 protein: CASSQAVTGSLNTEAFF

V gene: TRBV2
CDR3 protein: CASTPGLAGGNEQFF

V gene: TRBV5-1
CDR3 protein: CASSSEASSGPYEQYF

V gene: TRBV28
CDR3 protein: CASSYGRDRGPNRINEQFF

V gene: TRBV2
CDR3 protein: CASSETVVGGHNTGELFF

V gene: TRBV10-3
CDR3 protein: CAITVQGMNTEAFF

V gene: TRBV28
CDR3 protein: CASSQHGRGYGYTF

V gene: TRBV27
CDR3 protein: CASRRLAGDITFQETQYF

V gene: TRBV7-9
CDR3 protein: CASSFTGQPNEQFF